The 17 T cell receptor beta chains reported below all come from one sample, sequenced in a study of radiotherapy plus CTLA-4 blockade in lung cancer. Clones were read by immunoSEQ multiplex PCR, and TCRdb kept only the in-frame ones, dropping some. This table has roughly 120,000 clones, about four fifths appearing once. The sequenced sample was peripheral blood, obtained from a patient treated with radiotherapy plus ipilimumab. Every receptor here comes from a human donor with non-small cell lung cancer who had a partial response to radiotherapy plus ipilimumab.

The CDR3: CASRGDRDTEAFF. The DNA of the CDR3 is TGTGCCAGTCGAGGGGACAGGGACACTGAAGCTTTCTTT. This sequence joins TRBV19 and TRBJ1-1, with 9 positions matching TRBD1. The CDR3 consists of 13 residues. V gave up 8 bases and J gave up 3 bases; unmatched junction bases: 4. The germline CDR1 and CDR2 sequences are LNHDA and SQIVND (reference sequence).

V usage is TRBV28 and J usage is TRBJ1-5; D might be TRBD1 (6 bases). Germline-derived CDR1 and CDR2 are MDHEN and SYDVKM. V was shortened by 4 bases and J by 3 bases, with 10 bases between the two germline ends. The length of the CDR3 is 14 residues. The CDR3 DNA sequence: TGTGCCAGCAGTTCCGGACAGCTCAATCAGCCCCAGCATTTT. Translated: CASSSGQLNQPQHF. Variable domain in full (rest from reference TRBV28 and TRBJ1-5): DVKVTQSSRYLVKRTGEKVFLECVQDMDHENMFWYRQDPGLGLRLIYFSYDVKMKEKGDIPEGYSVSREKKERFSLILESASTNQTSMYLCASSSGQLNQPQHFGDGTRLSIL.

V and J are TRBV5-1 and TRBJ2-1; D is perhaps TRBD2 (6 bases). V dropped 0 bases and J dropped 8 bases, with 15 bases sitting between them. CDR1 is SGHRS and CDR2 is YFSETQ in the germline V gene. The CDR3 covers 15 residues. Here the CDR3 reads CASSLVGGFMDEQFF. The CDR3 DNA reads TGCGCCAGCAGCTTGGTTGGGGGGTTTATGGATGAGCAGTTCTTC.

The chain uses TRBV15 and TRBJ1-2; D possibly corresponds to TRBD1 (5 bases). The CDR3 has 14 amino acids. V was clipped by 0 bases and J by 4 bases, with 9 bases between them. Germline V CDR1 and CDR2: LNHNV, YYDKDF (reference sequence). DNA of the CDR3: TGTGCCACCAGCAGAGAACGGCAGGGCTATGGCTACACCTTC. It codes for CATSRERQGYGYTF.

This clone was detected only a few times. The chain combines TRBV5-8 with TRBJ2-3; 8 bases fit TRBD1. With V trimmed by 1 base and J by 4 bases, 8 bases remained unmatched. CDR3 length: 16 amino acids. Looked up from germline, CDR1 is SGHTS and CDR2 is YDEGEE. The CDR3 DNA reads TGTGCCAGCAGCTTGAGAAGACAGGGGTCGTCAGATACGCAGTATTTT. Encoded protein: CASSLRRQGSSDTQYF.

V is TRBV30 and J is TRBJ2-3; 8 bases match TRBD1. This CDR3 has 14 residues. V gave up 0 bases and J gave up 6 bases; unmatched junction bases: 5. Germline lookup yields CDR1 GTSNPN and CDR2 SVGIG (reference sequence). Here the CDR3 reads CAWSVWDRSDTQYF. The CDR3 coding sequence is TGTGCCTGGAGTGTTTGGGACAGGTCCGATACGCAGTATTTT.

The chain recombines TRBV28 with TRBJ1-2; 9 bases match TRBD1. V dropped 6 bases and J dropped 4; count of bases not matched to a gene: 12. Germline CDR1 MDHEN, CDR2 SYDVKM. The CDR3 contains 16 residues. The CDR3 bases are TGTGCCAGCAGCTCACCAGGGGGACAGGGAGGCTATGGCTACACCTTC. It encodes CASSSPGGQGGYGYTF.

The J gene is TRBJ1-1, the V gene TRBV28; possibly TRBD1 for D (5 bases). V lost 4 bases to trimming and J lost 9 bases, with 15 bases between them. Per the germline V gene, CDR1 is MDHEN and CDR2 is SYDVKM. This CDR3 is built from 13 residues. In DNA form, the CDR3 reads TGTGCCAGCAGTTCAAATTTAGGGGCTAAAGCTTTCTTT. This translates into CASSSNLGAKAFF.

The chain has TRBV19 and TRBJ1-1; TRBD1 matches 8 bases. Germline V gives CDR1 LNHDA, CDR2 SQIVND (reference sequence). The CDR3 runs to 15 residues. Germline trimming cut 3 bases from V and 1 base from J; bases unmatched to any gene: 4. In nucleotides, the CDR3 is TGTGCCAGTAGTATTTACAGGGGGTGGAACACTGAAGCTTTCTTT. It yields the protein CASSIYRGWNTEAFF.

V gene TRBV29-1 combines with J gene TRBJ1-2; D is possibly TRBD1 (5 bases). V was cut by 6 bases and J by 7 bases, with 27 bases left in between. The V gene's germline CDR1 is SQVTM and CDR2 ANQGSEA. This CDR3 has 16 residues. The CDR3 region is CSVGPISYGGDSGYTF. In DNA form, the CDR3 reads TGCAGCGTGGGGCCTATCTCGTACGGGGGAGACAGTGGCTACACCTTC.

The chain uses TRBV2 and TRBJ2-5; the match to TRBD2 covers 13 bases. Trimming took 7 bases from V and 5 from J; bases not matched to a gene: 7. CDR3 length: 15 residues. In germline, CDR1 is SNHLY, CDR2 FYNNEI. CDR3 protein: CASKLAGGPSETQYF. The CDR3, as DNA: TGTGCCAGCAAACTAGCGGGAGGGCCCTCGGAGACCCAGTACTTC.

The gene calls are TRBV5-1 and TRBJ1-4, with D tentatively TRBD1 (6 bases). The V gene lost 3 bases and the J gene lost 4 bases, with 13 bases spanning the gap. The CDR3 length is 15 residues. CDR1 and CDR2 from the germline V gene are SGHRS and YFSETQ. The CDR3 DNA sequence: TGCGCCAGCAGCTGGGACAATCAAAATAATGAAAAACTGTTTTTT. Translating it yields CASSWDNQNNEKLFF.

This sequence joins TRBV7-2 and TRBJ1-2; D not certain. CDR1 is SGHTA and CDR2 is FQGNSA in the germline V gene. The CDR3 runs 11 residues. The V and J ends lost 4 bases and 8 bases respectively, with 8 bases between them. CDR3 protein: CASSSDGGYTF. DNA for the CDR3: TGTGCCAGCAGCTCAGACGGGGGCTACACCTTC.

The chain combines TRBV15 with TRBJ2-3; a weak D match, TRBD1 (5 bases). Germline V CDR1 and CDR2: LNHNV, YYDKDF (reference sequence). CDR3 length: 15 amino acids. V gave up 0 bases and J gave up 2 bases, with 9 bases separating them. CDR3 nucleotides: TGTGCCACCAGCAGAGATCTAGGGGTCACAGATACGCAGTATTTT. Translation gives CATSRDLGVTDTQYF.

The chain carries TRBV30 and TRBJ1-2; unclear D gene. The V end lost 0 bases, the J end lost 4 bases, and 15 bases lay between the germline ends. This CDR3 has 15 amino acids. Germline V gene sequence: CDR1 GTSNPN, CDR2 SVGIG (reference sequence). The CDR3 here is CAWSVPRMRSYGYTF. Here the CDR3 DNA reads TGTGCCTGGAGTGTACCCCGCATGAGATCCTATGGCTACACCTTC.

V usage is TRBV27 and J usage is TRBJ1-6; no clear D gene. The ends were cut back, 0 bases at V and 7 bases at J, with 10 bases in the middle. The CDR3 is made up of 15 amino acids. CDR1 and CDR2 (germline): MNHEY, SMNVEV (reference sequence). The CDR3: CASSLSEGPNSPLHF. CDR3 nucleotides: TGTGCCAGCAGTTTATCGGAGGGTCCGAATTCACCCCTCCACTTT.

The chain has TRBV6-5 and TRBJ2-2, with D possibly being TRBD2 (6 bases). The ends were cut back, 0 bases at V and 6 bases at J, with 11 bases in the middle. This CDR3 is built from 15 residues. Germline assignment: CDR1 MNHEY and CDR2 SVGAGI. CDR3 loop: CASSYSWRGPGELFF. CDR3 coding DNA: TGTGCCAGCAGTTACTCATGGAGGGGTCCCGGGGAGCTGTTTTTT.